These 10 T cell receptor beta chains share one sample of origin, sequenced in a study of T cells in Graves' hyperthyroidism and ophthalmopathy (dated by TCRdb to the late 2010s). Libraries were made using multiplex PCR. Sequencing instrument: Illumina HiSeq 2000. Amplification of TCR beta CDR3 regions was carried out from RNA transcripts. The first round of RT-PCR for the TCR CDR3 was performed with the HTBI primer set and the Qiagen OneStep RT-PCR kit. Starting from the raw public reads, TCRdb applied fastp trimming at Q25, assembled clones with MiXCR and retained in-frame beta chains. Duplicate CDR3 protein sequences are folded into a single record with the most common DNA and genes. The sample contains about 290,000 distinct CDR3 sequences, about 13% of them found a single time. The ten largest clones take up approximately 7.9% of the sample. The sample was blood. These receptor sequences come from a woman between 40 and 55 years old with Graves' hyperthyroidism.

In this sample, this clonotype turned up many times. The chain recombines TRBV7-3 with TRBJ1-1; D may be TRBD1 (5 bases). Germline V gene sequence: CDR1 SGHTA, CDR2 FQGTGA. V was cut by 5 bases and J by 3 bases, with 13 bases left in between. CDR3 length: 14 residues. The CDR3 loop is CASSLRQMDTEAFF. The DNA of the CDR3 is TGTGCCAGCAGCCTAAGACAGATGGACACTGAAGCTTTCTTT.

The sample holds many counts of this clonotype. CDR3 sequence reads: CASSFRRGQGIGNTIYF. CDR3 bases: TGTGCCAGCAGCTTTCGAAGGGGACAGGGGATCGGAAACACCATATATTTT. The chain recombines TRBV3-1 with TRBJ1-3, with 10 positions matching TRBD1. V lost 5 bases to trimming and J lost 4 bases; unmatched junction nucleotides: 11. CDR3 size: 17 residues. The germline V gene has CDR1 LGHDT and CDR2 YNNKEL (reference sequence).

This clonotype was counted at least ten times. The chain links TRBV12-3 or TRBV12-4 to TRBJ2-1; TRBD2 agrees at 12 bases. Losses at the gene ends were 5 bases for V and 8 bases for J; bases not matched to a gene: 13. This CDR3 has 17 residues. CDR3 coding DNA: TGTGCCAGCAGTCAGAACCGACTAGCGGGAGCGCCCGATGAGCAGTTCTTC. It yields the protein CASSQNRLAGAPDEQFF.

This clonotype came up many times. CDR3 amino acids: CASSPGTVLYGYTF. The CDR3, as DNA: TGTGCCAGCAGCCCTGGGACGGTCCTCTATGGCTACACCTTC. The genes are TRBV3-1 and TRBJ1-2; TRBD1 might be the D (5 bases). Trimming took 4 bases from V and 4 from J, leaving 13 bases between them. This CDR3 region has 14 residues. Per the germline V gene, CDR1 is LGHDT and CDR2 is YNNKEL (reference sequence).

This clonotype was seen ten or more times. The rearrangement links TRBV2 to TRBJ2-3, with a possible D match to TRBD2 (6 bases). Trimming left V 9 bases short and J 4 bases short, with 17 bases between. The germline gives CDR1 SNHLY, CDR2 FYNNEI. The CDR3 extends over 14 amino acids. Here the CDR3 DNA reads TGTGCCAGTCCCGAGGAGGGGCCGGCAGATACGCAGTATTTT. Amino acid sequence: CASPEEGPADTQYF.

This clonotype has a count of ten or more. The chain links TRBV7-2 to TRBJ2-7; 12 bases fit TRBD2. V gave up 5 bases and J gave up 7 bases; unmatched junction bases: 9. CDR3 size: 15 residues. Germline V gene lookup returns CDR1 SGHTA and CDR2 FQGNSA. CDR3 nucleotides: TGTGCCAGCAGCCCCCAAAGGCTAGCGGGGGGGGAGCAGTACTTC. Encoded protein: CASSPQRLAGGEQYF.

This clonotype was observed many times. The chain is built from TRBV28 and TRBJ1-5; D is ambiguous. V gave up 6 bases and J gave up 6 bases, with 12 bases separating them. This CDR3 spans 13 amino acids. CDR1 and CDR2 (germline): MDHEN, SYDVKM. The CDR3 region is CASRRGWGQPQHF. The CDR3 nucleotides read TGTGCCAGCAGACGGGGTTGGGGTCAGCCCCAGCATTTT. The variable domain in full, completed from reference TRBV28 and TRBJ1-5, reads DVKVTQSSRYLVKRTGEKVFLECVQDMDHENMFWYRQDPGLGLRLIYFSYDVKMKEKGDIPEGYSVSREKKERFSLILESASTNQTSMYLCASRRGWGQPQHFGDGTRLSIL.

This rearrangement joins TRBV7-9 to TRBJ2-2, with 10 bases that match TRBD2. Germline trimming cut 5 bases from V and 2 bases from J; bases unmatched to any gene: 2. CDR1 and CDR2 from the germline V gene are SEHNR and FQNEAQ (reference sequence). This CDR3 has 15 residues. CDR3 DNA: TGTGCCAGCAGCGGGACTAGCGCCAACACCGGGGAGCTGTTTTTT. Its protein product is CASSGTSANTGELFF. Full variable domain (rest looked up from reference TRBV7-9 and TRBJ2-2): DTGVSQNPRHKITKRGQNVTFRCDPISEHNRLYWYRQTLGQGPEFLTYFQNEAQLEKSRLLSDRFSAERPKGSFSTLEIQRTEQGDSAMYLCASSGTSANTGELFFGEGSRLTVL.

There are many counts of this clonotype. The CDR3 bases are TGTGCCAGCAGTCCCGGGGGCTGGGACACTGAAGCTTTCTTT. Protein sequence: CASSPGGWDTEAFF. The V gene is TRBV28, the J gene TRBJ1-1; tentatively, D is TRBD1 (6 bases). The germline gives CDR1 MDHEN, CDR2 SYDVKM. This CDR3 has 14 residues. V was trimmed by 5 bases and J by 3 bases, leaving 13 bases between them.

The sample holds many counts of this clonotype. The rearrangement links TRBV12-3 or TRBV12-4 to TRBJ2-1; D perhaps matches TRBD2 (6 bases). This CDR3 is built from 15 residues. V was shortened by 5 bases and J by 4 bases, with 15 bases between the two germline ends. This chain's CDR3 is CASSPKAGKYNEQFF. The CDR3 DNA sequence: TGTGCCAGCAGTCCAAAAGCGGGCAAATACAATGAGCAGTTCTTC.